This entry features one TCR beta chain sequence. Germline CDR1 MNHEY, CDR2 SVGAGI. The CDR3 extends over 12 amino acids. V lost 6 bases and J 9 bases, leaving 9 bases between the germline ends. The data were taken from a study of T cell responses to AZD1222 COVID-19 vaccine. For the study at large: Second-dose intervals near 4 or 12 weeks were combined.

Sequenced by immunoSEQ multiplex PCR; TCRdb stores in-frame clones only, minus some. The sample lists 85,000 to 130,000 clones, around 90% occurring once. The chain recombines TRBV6-5 with TRBJ2-6; possibly TRBD1 for D (6 bases). The TCR was taken from an adult in good health. Sequenced here: peripheral blood, sampled on day 0 of AZD1222 vaccination. The CDR3 coding sequence is TGTGCCAGCAGCCAGGGGAACAACGTCCTGACTTTC. This gives the protein CASSQGNNVLTF.